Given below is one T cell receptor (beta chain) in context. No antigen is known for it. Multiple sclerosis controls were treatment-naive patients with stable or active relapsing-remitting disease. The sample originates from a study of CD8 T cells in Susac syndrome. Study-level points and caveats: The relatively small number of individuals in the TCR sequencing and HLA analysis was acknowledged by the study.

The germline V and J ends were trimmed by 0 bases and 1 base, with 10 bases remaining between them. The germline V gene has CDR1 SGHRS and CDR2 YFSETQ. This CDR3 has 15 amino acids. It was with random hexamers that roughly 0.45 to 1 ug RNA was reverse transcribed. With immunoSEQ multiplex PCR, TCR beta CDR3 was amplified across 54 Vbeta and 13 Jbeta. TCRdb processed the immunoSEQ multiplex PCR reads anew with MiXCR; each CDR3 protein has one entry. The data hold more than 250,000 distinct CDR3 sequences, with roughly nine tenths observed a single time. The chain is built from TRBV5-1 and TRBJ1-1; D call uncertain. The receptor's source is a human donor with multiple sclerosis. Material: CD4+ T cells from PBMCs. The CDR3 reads CASSLVPGSNTEAFF. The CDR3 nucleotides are TGCGCCAGCAGCTTGGTTCCCGGCTCGAACACTGAAGCTTTCTTT.